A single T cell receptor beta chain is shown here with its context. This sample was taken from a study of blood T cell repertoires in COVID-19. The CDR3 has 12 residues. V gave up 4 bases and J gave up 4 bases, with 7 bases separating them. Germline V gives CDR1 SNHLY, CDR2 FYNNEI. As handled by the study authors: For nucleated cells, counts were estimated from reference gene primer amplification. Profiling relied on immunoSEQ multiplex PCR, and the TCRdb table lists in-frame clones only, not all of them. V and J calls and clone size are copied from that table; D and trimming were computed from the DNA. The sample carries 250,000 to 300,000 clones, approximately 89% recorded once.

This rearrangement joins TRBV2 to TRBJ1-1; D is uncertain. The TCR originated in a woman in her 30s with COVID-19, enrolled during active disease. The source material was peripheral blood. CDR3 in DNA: TGTGCCAGCAGTGGAGGGTTCACTGAAGCTTTCTTT. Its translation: CASSGGFTEAFF.